The 20 T cell receptor beta chains given below trace back to one sample, sequenced in a study of T cells in localized non-small cell lung cancer. Produced via immunoSEQ multiplex PCR; TCRdb's table is partial and in-frame only. The table records roughly 38,000 clones, around nine tenths of them present only once. The specimen was peripheral blood, collected before any cancer treatment. The receptors originated from a female donor over 55 with stage I squamous cell lung carcinoma.

The table lists this clone with a count of one. J is TRBJ2-7 and V is TRBV30; 11 bases agree with TRBD2. Germline CDR1 and CDR2: GTSNPN and SVGIG (reference sequence). This CDR3 is built from 14 residues. V trimming: 4 bases; J trimming: 5 bases; junction bases outside the gene matches: 7. The CDR3 sequence is CAWTKLAGEDEQYF. CDR3 DNA: TGTGCCTGGACCAAACTAGCGGGAGAGGACGAGCAGTACTTC. The entire variable domain, with the rest obtained from reference TRBV30 and TRBJ2-7, is as follows: SQTIHQWPATLVQPVGSPLSLECTVEGTSNPNLYWYRQAAGRGLQLLFYSVGIGQISSEVPQNLSASRPQDRQFILSSKKLLLSDSGFYLCAWTKLAGEDEQYFGPGTRLTVT.

This chain uses TRBV4-3 with TRBJ1-1, with D possibly matching TRBD1 (5 bases). The CDR3 sequence is 15 residues long. CDR1 is LGHNA, CDR2 YSLEER, per germline. V lost 1 base, J lost 3 bases, and 12 bases lay in between. The CDR3 nucleotides are TGCGCCAGCAGCCAAGGGGCAGGGCGGGACACTGAAGCTTTCTTT. It encodes CASSQGAGRDTEAFF.

This clone appeared a single time. The chain joins TRBV7-2 to TRBJ2-7, with D possibly called TRBD1 or TRBD2 (5 bases each). CDR1 is SGHTA and CDR2 is FQGNSA in the germline V gene. The CDR3 has 15 residues. Trimming cost V 5 bases and J 1 base, with 15 bases left between them. In nucleotides, the CDR3 is TGTGCCAGCAGCCGAGAGCCGGGGCAATCCTACGAGCAGTACTTC. It specifies CASSREPGQSYEQYF.

This chain links TRBV30 with TRBJ2-4, with D possibly being TRBD2 (5 bases). V was pared by 4 bases and J by 4 bases, with 14 bases between. Germline V gene sequence: CDR1 GTSNPN, CDR2 SVGIG (reference sequence). The CDR3 is made up of 14 amino acids. The CDR3 sequence: CAWMEASIKNIQYF. The CDR3 coding sequence is TGTGCCTGGATGGAGGCTAGCATAAAAAACATTCAGTACTTC. Combining the CDR3 with reference TRBV30 and TRBJ2-4 gives the whole variable domain SQTIHQWPATLVQPVGSPLSLECTVEGTSNPNLYWYRQAAGRGLQLLFYSVGIGQISSEVPQNLSASRPQDRQFILSSKKLLLSDSGFYLCAWMEASIKNIQYFGAGTRLSVL.

The table lists this clone with a few counts. The chain has TRBV11-2 and TRBJ2-1, with 13 bases fitting TRBD2. Germline CDR1 and CDR2: SGHAT and FQNNGV. V shed 4 bases, J shed 7 bases, and the junction held 4 bases outside the gene matches. The CDR3 is made up of 15 amino acids. The CDR3 DNA reads TGTGCCAGCAGCTCCCTACTAGCGGGAGGGAATGAGCAGTTCTTC. Its protein product is CASSSLLAGGNEQFF.

The chain is built from TRBV11-2 and TRBJ2-3; TRBD2 agrees at 8 bases. The length of the CDR3 is 14 residues. Germline V gene data show CDR1 as SGHAT and CDR2 as FQNNGV. J lost 4 bases, V lost 5 bases, and 5 bases had no gene match. The CDR3 loop is CASSRSGSPDTQYF. CDR3 nucleotides: TGTGCCAGCAGCCGGAGCGGGAGCCCAGATACGCAGTATTTT.

This chain connects TRBV7-2 to TRBJ2-3; no clear D gene. V shed 1 base and J shed 5 bases, with 13 bases lying between them. The CDR3 has 15 residues. CDR1 and CDR2 (germline): SGHTA, FQGNSA. In DNA form, the CDR3 reads TGTGCCAGCAGCTTAGATTTAGCCTCAGGAGATACGCAGTATTTT. Protein sequence: CASSLDLASGDTQYF. Complete variable domain (other parts from reference TRBV7-2 and TRBJ2-3): GAGVSQSPSNKVTEKGKDVELRCDPISGHTALYWYRQSLGQGLEFLIYFQGNSAPDKSGLPSDRFSAERTGGSVSTLTIQRTQQEDSAVYLCASSLDLASGDTQYFGPGTRLTVL.

As regards this clone: A read error may account for a junction end that differs from germline. The rearrangement joins TRBV5-1 to TRBJ2-3, with 7 bases lining up with TRBD2. The length of the CDR3 is 15 residues. The V gene's germline CDR1 is SGHRS and CDR2 YFSETQ. As DNA, the CDR3 is TGCGCCAGCACCTTGAGGGGAGGGCCGACAGATACGCAGTATTTT. Encoded protein: CASTLRGGPTDTQYF.

The rearrangement uses TRBV7-9 and TRBJ1-6; D might be TRBD1 (6 bases). Trimming removed 1 base from V and 10 bases from J, with 8 bases in between. The germline CDR1 and CDR2 sequences are SEHNR and FQNEAQ (reference sequence). The CDR3 extends over 13 amino acids. The CDR3 region has the DNA TGTGCCAGCAGCTTAGGGGGGCGGTCACCCCTCCACTTT. It codes for CASSLGGRSPLHF.

V usage is TRBV6-1 and J usage is TRBJ1-5; 7 bases map to TRBD1. V shed 6 bases and J 4 bases; nucleotides not matched to a gene: 9. The CDR3 is 15 amino acids. The germline CDR1 and CDR2 sequences are MNHNS and SASEGT. As DNA, the CDR3 is TGTGCCAGCAGCGCCGGGACAGCAGAAAATCAGCCCCAGCATTTT. Protein sequence: CASSAGTAENQPQHF.

V is TRBV19 and J is TRBJ1-1; no clear D gene. Trimming shortened V by 6 bases and J by 6 bases, and 8 bases separated the two germline ends. Germline V gene data show CDR1 as LNHDA and CDR2 as SQIVND (reference sequence). The CDR3 covers 11 residues. CDR3 amino acids: CASSINSEAFF. In DNA form, the CDR3 reads TGTGCCAGTAGCATCAACTCTGAAGCTTTCTTT.

The chain is built from TRBV25-1 and TRBJ2-3; D might be TRBD1 (6 bases). V lost 3 bases and J 2 bases, leaving 12 bases between the germline ends. The germline CDR1 and CDR2 sequences are MGHDK and SYGVNS. The CDR3 has 15 amino acids. CDR3 bases: TGTGCCAGCAGTGATCCTCAGGGGACCACAGATACGCAGTATTTT. Translation gives CASSDPQGTTDTQYF.

This clone was observed a single time. The genes are TRBV5-1 and TRBJ2-6, with 7 bases identical to TRBD1. This CDR3 is built from 15 residues. CDR1 and CDR2 (germline): SGHRS, YFSETQ. V lost 4 bases and J lost 3; bases outside the gene matches: 4. The CDR3, as DNA: TGCGCCAGCAGCCGCACAGGGGATGGGGCCAACGTCCTGACTTTC. Translating it yields CASSRTGDGANVLTF.

The chain employs TRBV6-6 and TRBJ2-7; a weak D match, TRBD2 (6 bases). Trimming pared 5 bases from V and 4 bases from J, leaving 18 bases between. The germline V gene encodes CDR1 MNHNY and CDR2 SVGAGI (reference sequence). The CDR3 extends over 15 amino acids. The CDR3 sequence is CASSPFWGRSYEQYF. The CDR3 DNA reads as TGTGCCAGCAGTCCCTTTTGGGGGAGGTCGTACGAGCAGTACTTC.

V usage is TRBV27 and J usage is TRBJ1-5; 7 bases map to TRBD1. The trim removed 6 bases at V and 4 bases at J, leaving 9 bases unmatched. This CDR3 has 15 residues. Germline CDR1 is MNHEY and CDR2 is SMNVEV (reference sequence). This CDR3 reads CASSHTGQPNQPQHF. CDR3 nucleotides: TGTGCCAGCAGCCACACGGGACAGCCTAATCAGCCCCAGCATTTT.

This clone showed up just once. The V call is TRBV6-5, the J call TRBJ1-2, with D unclear. The CDR3 extends over 14 amino acids. CDR1 and CDR2 from the germline V gene are MNHEY and SVGAGI. The V and J ends lost 6 bases and 0 bases respectively, with 11 bases between them. Written as DNA, the CDR3 is TGTGCCAGCAGATTGGATACAGCTAACTATGGCTACACCTTC. Encoded protein: CASRLDTANYGYTF.

This clone has more than one count but fewer than ten. The chain has TRBV9 and TRBJ2-3; the D is unclear. This CDR3 has 13 residues. V lost 0 bases and J lost 6, with 8 bases in between. Per the germline V gene, CDR1 is SGDLS and CDR2 is YYNGEE. In nucleotides, the CDR3 is TGTGCCAGCAGCGTAGGGATGTCGGATACGCAGTATTTT. Its protein product is CASSVGMSDTQYF.

CDR3 region: CASSQTGTGELFF. CDR3 nucleotide sequence: TGTGCCAGCAGCCAAACGGGAACCGGGGAGCTGTTTTTT. The chain has TRBV7-3 and TRBJ2-2; perhaps TRBD2 as D (5 bases). The CDR3 is 13 amino acids. V was cut by 5 bases and J by 5 bases, with 9 bases left in between. In germline, CDR1 is SGHTA, CDR2 FQGTGA.

V gene TRBV29-1 combines with J gene TRBJ1-6; 8 bases match TRBD1. The CDR3 length is 13 residues. Germline V gene lookup returns CDR1 SQVTM and CDR2 ANQGSEA. J gave up 7 bases and V 7 bases, and 6 bases lay outside the gene matches. DNA of the CDR3: TGCAGCGGTGGACAGGGAGGGAATTCACCCCTCCACTTT. This gives the protein CSGGQGGNSPLHF.

This clone was found once. The chain combines TRBV30 with TRBJ2-2; 7 bases agree with TRBD1. The CDR3 runs to 17 residues. V lost 3 bases to trimming and J lost 3 bases; unmatched junction nucleotides: 13. The V gene's germline CDR1 is GTSNPN and CDR2 SVGIG (reference sequence). In nucleotides, the CDR3 is TGTGCCTGGAGACTTAAGACAGGGCTCAGGGACACCGGGGAGCTGTTTTTT. It codes for CAWRLKTGLRDTGELFF.